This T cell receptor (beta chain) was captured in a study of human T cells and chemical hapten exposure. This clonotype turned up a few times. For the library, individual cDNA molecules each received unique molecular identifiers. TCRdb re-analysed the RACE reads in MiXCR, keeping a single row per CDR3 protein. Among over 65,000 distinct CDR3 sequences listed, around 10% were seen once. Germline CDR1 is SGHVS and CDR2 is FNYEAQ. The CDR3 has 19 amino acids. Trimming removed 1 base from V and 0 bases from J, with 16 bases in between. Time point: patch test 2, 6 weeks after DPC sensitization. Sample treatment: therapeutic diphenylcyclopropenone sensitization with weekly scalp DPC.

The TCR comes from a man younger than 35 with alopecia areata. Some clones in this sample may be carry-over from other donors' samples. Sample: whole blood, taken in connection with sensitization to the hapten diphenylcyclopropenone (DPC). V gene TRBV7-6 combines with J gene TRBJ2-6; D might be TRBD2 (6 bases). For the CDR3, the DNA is TGTGCCAGCAGCTTAGTGACGGGGGAAATGGGCTCTGGGGCCAACGTCCTGACTTTC. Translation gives CASSLVTGEMGSGANVLTF.